This entry lists 31 T cell receptor beta chains sequenced from one sample in a study of cytomegalovirus exposure and HLA in healthy donors. The PCR had 60 Vbeta and 13 Jbeta primers. Sequencing used immunoSEQ multiplex PCR; TCRdb keeps in-frame clones, though not all of them. The sample lists 150,000 to 200,000 clones, approximately 67% occurring once. The sample consisted of PBMCs. The receptors here all came from a man in his forties or fifties in good health and CMV-seronegative.

This clone was detected only a few times. The CDR3 protein is CASSPGKVLNTEAFF. The CDR3 DNA follows: TGTGCCAGCTCACCGGGCAAAGTCTTGAACACTGAAGCTTTCTTT. The chain carries TRBV18 and TRBJ1-1; D gene ambiguous. Germline lookup yields CDR1 KGHSH and CDR2 LQKENI. The CDR3 is 15 residues long. The ends were cut back, 3 bases at V and 0 bases at J, with 11 bases in the middle.

The chain carries TRBV5-4 and TRBJ2-4; TRBD2 aligns across 7 bases. The CDR3 is made up of 15 amino acids. Per germline, CDR1 SGHNT and CDR2 YYREEE (reference sequence). After removal of 4 bases from V and 5 bases from J, the junction contained 9 bases not matched to a gene. This chain's CDR3 is CASSRAGSSQNIQYF. The DNA for the CDR3 is TGTGCCAGCAGCAGAGCGGGATCTTCCCAAAACATTCAGTACTTC.

Notes on this clone: One junction end disagrees with the germline gene, perhaps due to a read error. The chain employs TRBV7-9 and TRBJ1-4; D is ambiguous. CDR1 and CDR2 from the germline V gene are SEHNR and FQNEAQ (reference sequence). The CDR3 runs to 12 residues. CDR3 DNA sequence: TGTTCCAGCACTTACAGTAATGAAAAACTGTTTTTT. Encoded protein: CSSTYSNEKLFF. Variable domain in full (rest from reference TRBV7-9 and TRBJ1-4): DTGVSQNPRHKITKRGQNVTFRCDPISEHNRLYWYRQTLGQGPEFLTYFQNEAQLEKSRLLSDRFSAERPKGSFSTLEIQRTEQGDSAMYLCSSTYSNEKLFFGSGTQLSVL.

The genes are TRBV5-1 and TRBJ2-2; 8 bases align to TRBD1. In germline, CDR1 is SGHRS, CDR2 YFSETQ. Losses at the gene ends were 4 bases for V and 4 bases for J; bases not matched to a gene: 9. The CDR3 loop spans 16 amino acids. The CDR3 DNA is TGCGCCAGCAGCCTGGGGACAGGTTTGAGCACCGGGGAGCTGTTTTTT. Translation gives CASSLGTGLSTGELFF.

A few counts support this clone. The chain combines TRBV11-3 with TRBJ2-3; 9 positions match TRBD1. The CDR3 contains 16 residues. V lost 5 bases and J lost 1; bases outside the gene matches: 7. Germline-derived CDR1 and CDR2 are SGHNT and YENEEA. DNA of the CDR3: TGTGCCAGCAGCCCCTCGACAGGGGGGCGCACAGATACGCAGTATTTT. Residues: CASSPSTGGRTDTQYF.

This chain joins TRBV4-2 and TRBJ2-7, with D perhaps matching TRBD2 (5 bases). Trimming cost V 4 bases and J 4 bases, with 20 bases left between them. The V gene's germline CDR1 is LGHNA and CDR2 YNFKEQ. This CDR3 is built from 16 residues. The CDR3 bases are TGTGCCAGCAGCCCGTCGAGTGAGCGGAGAGGGTACGAGCAGTACTTC. This sequence encodes CASSPSSERRGYEQYF.

The rearrangement links TRBV4-2 to TRBJ2-1; no reliable D call. The V gene's germline CDR1 is LGHNA and CDR2 YNFKEQ. The CDR3 sequence is 15 residues long. V was cut by 0 bases and J by 5 bases, with 11 bases left in between. CDR3 sequence reads: CASSQETRQNNEQFF. CDR3 DNA: TGTGCCAGCAGCCAAGAGACGCGACAAAACAATGAGCAGTTCTTC.

This clone was found a few times. CDR3 bases: TGTGCCAGCAGCTTCCTTAGTTTCGCAGATACGCAGTATTTT. Translated: CASSFLSFADTQYF. The chain recombines TRBV11-2 with TRBJ2-3, with D hard to call. Germline values: CDR1 SGHAT, CDR2 FQNNGV. This CDR3 has 14 amino acids. V shed 3 bases and J shed 4 bases, with 11 bases lying between them.

The rearrangement links TRBV30 to TRBJ1-3, with unresolved D. Germline V CDR1 and CDR2: GTSNPN, SVGIG (reference sequence). The CDR3 consists of 15 residues. The V gene lost 0 bases and the J gene lost 0 bases, with 9 bases spanning the gap. The CDR3 coding sequence is TGTGCCTGGAGTGTACTCTCAAACTCTGGAAACACCATATATTTT. This translates into CAWSVLSNSGNTIYF.

The chain links TRBV10-3 to TRBJ1-6; the match to TRBD1 covers 10 bases. V was clipped by 0 bases and J by 9 bases; unmatched bases: 2. The CDR3 loop spans 15 amino acids. Looked up from germline, CDR1 is ENHRY and CDR2 is SYGVKD. This CDR3 is CAISESTGGGSPLHF. The CDR3 nucleotides are TGTGCCATCAGTGAGTCGACAGGGGGCGGTTCACCCCTCCACTTT.

V usage is TRBV2 and J usage is TRBJ2-1; D is unresolved. Looked up from germline, CDR1 is SNHLY and CDR2 is FYNNEI. V lost 6 bases and J lost 0, with 12 bases in between. The CDR3 totals 15 residues. The CDR3 here is CASSPTFSSYNEQFF. The CDR3 DNA is TGTGCCAGCAGCCCGACATTTAGCTCCTACAATGAGCAGTTCTTC. The full variable domain, with the rest looked up from reference TRBV2 and TRBJ2-1, is EPEVTQTPSHQVTQMGQEVILRCVPISNHLYFYWYRQILGQKVEFLVSFYNNEISEKSEIFDDQFSVERPDGSNFTLKIRSTKLEDSAMYFCASSPTFSSYNEQFFGPGTRLTVL.

This clone has just a few counts. V and J are TRBV10-3 and TRBJ2-1; 9 positions agree with TRBD2. The junction had 10 bases not matched to a gene; V was cut back by 3 bases and J by 10 bases. Per the germline V gene, CDR1 is ENHRY and CDR2 is SYGVKD. There are 15 residues in the CDR3. CDR3 in amino acids: CAISDDGGGAGEQFF. The CDR3, as DNA: TGTGCCATCAGTGATGATGGCGGGGGGGCGGGGGAGCAGTTCTTC.

This clone was detected many times. This sequence joins TRBV19 and TRBJ2-4; D uncertain. Per germline, CDR1 LNHDA and CDR2 SQIVND (reference sequence). CDR3 length equals 14 residues. Trimming took 2 bases from V and 6 from J, leaving 11 bases between them. The CDR3 coding sequence is TGTGCCAGTAGTATATTGGGCGATGGAAACATTCAGTACTTC. Translated, it gives CASSILGDGNIQYF.

This chain's CDR3 is CASRLAGGSSYNEQFF. In DNA form, the CDR3 reads TGTGCCAGCAGGCTAGCGGGGGGCAGCTCCTACAATGAGCAGTTCTTC. The V gene is TRBV6-6, the J gene TRBJ2-1; 11 bases map to TRBD2. Germline loops: CDR1 MNHNY, CDR2 SVGAGI (reference sequence). V gave up 6 bases and J gave up 0 bases; unmatched junction bases: 4. The CDR3 consists of 16 residues.

This sequence joins TRBV5-8 and TRBJ2-5; 7 bases agree with TRBD2. The germline V gene has CDR1 SGHTS and CDR2 YDEGEE. This CDR3 has 17 residues. With V trimmed by 0 bases and J by 5 bases, 13 bases remained unmatched. The DNA for the CDR3 is TGTGCCAGCAGCTTGGGACAAACCCTAGCGGCGGGGGAGACCCAGTACTTC. It specifies CASSLGQTLAAGETQYF.

The V gene is TRBV30, the J gene TRBJ1-6; D gene ambiguous. Germline CDR1 and CDR2: GTSNPN and SVGIG (reference sequence). Trimming shortened V by 6 bases and J by 1 base, and 10 bases separated the two germline ends. The CDR3 has 14 amino acids. CDR3 bases: TGTGCCTGCAGAATCGGGTCCTATAATTCACCCCTCCACTTT. Its protein product is CACRIGSYNSPLHF.

The gene calls are TRBV10-3 and TRBJ2-7; TRBD2 agrees at 12 bases. This CDR3 contains 17 residues. The V segment lost 2 bases and the J segment 0 bases; nucleotides outside the gene matches: 5. The germline gives CDR1 ENHRY, CDR2 SYGVKD. CDR3 region: CAISETSGRTNSYEQYF. DNA of the CDR3: TGTGCCATCAGTGAGACTAGCGGGAGGACAAACTCCTACGAGCAGTACTTC.

This chain uses TRBV18 with TRBJ1-5; possible D gene TRBD1, 6 bases. The V gene lost 5 bases and the J gene lost 0 bases, with 11 bases spanning the gap. The CDR3 covers 15 residues. From germline, CDR1 is KGHSH and CDR2 LQKENI. The CDR3 protein is CASSATGYSNQPQHF. As DNA, the CDR3 is TGTGCCAGCTCAGCTACAGGGTATAGCAATCAGCCCCAGCATTTT.

V gene TRBV6-5 combines with J gene TRBJ1-2, with 8 bases that match TRBD1. This CDR3 spans 13 amino acids. The germline V gene has CDR1 MNHEY and CDR2 SVGAGI. V shed 6 bases and J 3 bases; nucleotides not matched to a gene: 3. As DNA, the CDR3 is TGTGCCAGCAGGGACAGGGAGTACTATGGCTACACCTTC. This gives the protein CASRDREYYGYTF.

This rearrangement joins TRBV29-1 to TRBJ2-5; weak D call: TRBD1 (6 bases). The germline gives CDR1 SQVTM, CDR2 ANQGSEA. Trimming shortened V by 3 bases and J by 2 bases, and 16 bases separated the two germline ends. There are 15 residues in the CDR3. The CDR3 spells CSVDATGGQQETQYF. The CDR3 DNA sequence: TGCAGCGTTGATGCGACCGGCGGACAGCAAGAGACCCAGTACTTC.

V gene TRBV5-1 combines with J gene TRBJ2-7, with TRBD1 matching over 10 bases. Germline V gene sequence: CDR1 SGHRS, CDR2 YFSETQ. V shed 3 bases, J shed 4 bases, and the junction held 4 bases outside the gene matches. CDR3 length equals 14 residues. This CDR3 is CASSSTGGEYEQYF. The CDR3 nucleotides read TGCGCCAGCAGCTCGACAGGGGGCGAATACGAGCAGTACTTC.

The chain is built from TRBV5-4 and TRBJ2-7; 7 bases are a match to TRBD2. Germline CDR1 is SGHNT and CDR2 is YYREEE (reference sequence). Unmatched junction bases numbered 13, after V lost 1 base and J lost 0 bases. This CDR3 contains 18 residues. CDR3 residues: CASSLRGLNSGSSYEQYF. In DNA, the CDR3 is TGTGCCAGCAGCTTGAGGGGACTAAACTCAGGGAGCTCCTACGAGCAGTACTTC.

Here the CDR3 DNA reads TGTGCCAGCAGCTTAGGACAGGGACCGGCTCAGCCCCAGCATTTT. Translating gives CASSLGQGPAQPQHF. The chain carries TRBV7-2 and TRBJ1-5; 7 bases are shared with TRBD1. Germline values: CDR1 SGHTA, CDR2 FQGNSA. V dropped 1 base and J dropped 6; count of bases not matched to a gene: 6. The CDR3 sequence is 15 residues long. Together with reference TRBV7-2 and TRBJ1-5, the CDR3 gives the full variable domain: GAGVSQSPSNKVTEKGKDVELRCDPISGHTALYWYRQSLGQGLEFLIYFQGNSAPDKSGLPSDRFSAERTGGSVSTLTIQRTQQEDSAVYLCASSLGQGPAQPQHFGDGTRLSIL.

J is TRBJ1-5 and V is TRBV19, with a possible D match to TRBD1 (5 bases). V shed 7 bases and J shed 1 base, with 14 bases lying between them. The germline gives CDR1 LNHDA, CDR2 SQIVND (reference sequence). This CDR3 comprises 15 residues. The CDR3 loop is CASKLGPLSNQPQHF. CDR3 DNA: TGTGCCAGTAAGTTGGGGCCCTTGAGCAATCAGCCCCAGCATTTT. Supplemented by reference TRBV19 and TRBJ1-5, the full variable domain reads DGGITQSPKYLFRKEGQNVTLSCEQNLNHDAMYWYRQDPGQGLRLIYYSQIVNDFQKGDIAEGYSVSREKKESFPLTVTSAQKNPTAFYLCASKLGPLSNQPQHFGDGTRLSIL.

The V call is TRBV21-1, the J call TRBJ1-2. TRBV21-1 is a known pseudogene. The CDR3 consists of 14 residues. DNA for the CDR3: TGTGCCAGCAGCAAAGAGCGGGGTAGGTATGGCTACACCTTC. This translates into CASSKERGRYGYTF.

The chain carries TRBV30 and TRBJ2-7; 12 bases agree with TRBD2. This CDR3 has 14 residues. J lost 3 bases, V lost 4 bases, and 4 bases had no gene match. In germline, CDR1 is GTSNPN, CDR2 SVGIG (reference sequence). The CDR3 loop is CAWIPLAGGYEQYF. CDR3 coding DNA: TGTGCCTGGATTCCACTAGCGGGAGGCTACGAGCAGTACTTC.

There are a few counts of this clone. V and J are TRBV5-1 and TRBJ2-1; D is ambiguous. This CDR3 is 15 amino acids long. The V and J ends lost 0 bases and 0 bases respectively, with 7 bases between them. The germline gives CDR1 SGHRS, CDR2 YFSETQ. The CDR3 region has the DNA TGCGCCAGCAGCTTGGATCTTAGCTCCTACAATGAGCAGTTCTTC. This codes for CASSLDLSSYNEQFF.

The rearrangement uses TRBV9 and TRBJ2-5, with D possibly TRBD1 on 6 matching bases. Per germline, CDR1 SGDLS and CDR2 YYNGEE. Trimming took off 0 bases at V and 1 base at J, with 13 bases between the two ends. This CDR3 is 16 amino acids long. In DNA form, the CDR3 reads TGTGCCAGCAGCGTAGCTCCCCAGGGGTTCCAAGAGACCCAGTACTTC. Its translation is CASSVAPQGFQETQYF.

In this sample, this clone turned up once. One end of the junction varies from germline; a read error may be responsible. This chain links TRBV2 with TRBJ2-1; 8 bases fit TRBD1. The CDR3 is 14 residues long. The germline V gene encodes CDR1 SNHLY and CDR2 FYNNEI. The CDR3 DNA reads TGTGTCAGCAGTGCCGAGACAGGGGCCTATGAGCAGTTCTTC. Residues: CVSSAETGAYEQFF.

Remarks on this clone: The same CDR3 is also encoded by other DNA sequences in this sample. This chain joins TRBV27 and TRBJ2-7; 10 positions match TRBD1. Germline-derived CDR1 and CDR2 are MNHEY and SMNVEV (reference sequence). The length of the CDR3 is 14 residues. V dropped 8 bases and J dropped 4; count of bases not matched to a gene: 8. Here the CDR3 DNA reads TGTGCCAGCGGGTCCCGGGACAGGGGTTACGAGCAGTACTTC. Translation gives CASGSRDRGYEQYF.

This chain uses TRBV30 with TRBJ2-5; 7 bases line up with TRBD1. The CDR3 runs 13 residues. V was pared by 2 bases and J by 5 bases, with 5 bases of the junction left unmatched. Germline assignment: CDR1 GTSNPN and CDR2 SVGIG (reference sequence). CDR3 nucleotide sequence: TGTGCCTGGAGTAGGGGGCTGATGGAGACCCAGTACTTC. Its translation: CAWSRGLMETQYF.